The entry below describes one T cell receptor beta chain. Germline V gene sequence: CDR1 SGHTA, CDR2 FQGNSA. The CDR3 is 18 residues long. V shed 4 bases and J shed 0 bases, with 19 bases lying between them. The sample comes from a study of blood T cell repertoires in COVID-19. Study summary: Samples taken during acute and convalescent COVID-19 were collected in the United States, Italy and Spain.

In the authors' methods: Amplification with reference gene primers provided the estimates of nucleated cell counts. The protocol was immunoSEQ multiplex PCR, while the TCRdb copy is restricted to in-frame clones and leaves out a portion. The V and J calls and clone size are taken from that table; D and trimming were inferred from the DNA. Among 300,000 to 400,000 clones listed, roughly 84% were seen once. The chain joins TRBV7-2 to TRBJ2-4; TRBD2 might be the D (6 bases). Sequencing was performed on peripheral blood. This TCR came from a man between 50 and 59 years old with active or convalescent COVID-19. Written as DNA, the CDR3 is TGTGCCAGCAGCTCCTTGGGGGGAGGACCCATAGCCAAAAACATTCAGTACTTC. Translation: CASSSLGGGPIAKNIQYF.